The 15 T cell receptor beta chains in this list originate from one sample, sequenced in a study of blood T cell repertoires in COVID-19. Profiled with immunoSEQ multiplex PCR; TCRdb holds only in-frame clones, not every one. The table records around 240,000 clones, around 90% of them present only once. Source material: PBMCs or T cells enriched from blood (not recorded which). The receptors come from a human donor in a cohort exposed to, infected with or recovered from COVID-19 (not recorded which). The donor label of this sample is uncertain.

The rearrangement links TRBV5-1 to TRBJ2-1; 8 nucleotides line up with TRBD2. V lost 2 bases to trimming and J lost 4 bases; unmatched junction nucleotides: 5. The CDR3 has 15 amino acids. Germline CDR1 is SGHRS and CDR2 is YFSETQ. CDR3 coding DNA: TGCGCCAGCAGCTTCGACCCTAGCGGGTACAATGAGCAGTTCTTC. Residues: CASSFDPSGYNEQFF.

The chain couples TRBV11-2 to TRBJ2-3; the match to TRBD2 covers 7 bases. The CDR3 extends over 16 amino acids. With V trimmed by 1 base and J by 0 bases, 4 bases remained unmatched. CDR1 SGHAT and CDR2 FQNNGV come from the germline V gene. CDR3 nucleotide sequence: TGTGCCAGCAGCTTAGGAATTAGCGGGAGCACAGATACGCAGTATTTT. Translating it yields CASSLGISGSTDTQYF.

CDR3 in DNA: TGCGCCAGCACTCCGGGACAGGGAATGAATGAGCAGTTCTTC. Its protein product is CASTPGQGMNEQFF. This sequence joins TRBV5-1 and TRBJ2-1; 9 bases map to TRBD1. The CDR3 is 14 amino acids. J lost 7 bases, V lost 6 bases, and 8 bases had no gene match. Germline assignment: CDR1 SGHRS and CDR2 YFSETQ.

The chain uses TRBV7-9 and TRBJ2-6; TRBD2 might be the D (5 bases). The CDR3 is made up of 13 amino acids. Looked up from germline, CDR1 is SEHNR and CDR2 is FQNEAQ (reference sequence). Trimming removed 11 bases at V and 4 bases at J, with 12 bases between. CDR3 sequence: CAAPEGGANVLTF. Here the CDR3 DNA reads TGTGCCGCCCCCGAGGGAGGGGCCAACGTCCTGACTTTC.

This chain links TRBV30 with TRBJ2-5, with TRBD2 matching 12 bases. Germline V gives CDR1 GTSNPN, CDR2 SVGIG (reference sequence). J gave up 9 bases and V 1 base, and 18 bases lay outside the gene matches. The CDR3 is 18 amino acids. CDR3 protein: CAWSAPALAGGLKAPQYF. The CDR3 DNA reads TGTGCCTGGAGTGCCCCTGCCCTAGCGGGGGGGCTGAAGGCTCCCCAGTACTTC. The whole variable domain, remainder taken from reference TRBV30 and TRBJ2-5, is SQTIHQWPATLVQPVGSPLSLECTVEGTSNPNLYWYRQAAGRGLQLLFYSVGIGQISSEVPQNLSASRPQDRQFILSSKKLLLSDSGFYLCAWSAPALAGGLKAPQYFGPGTRLLVL.

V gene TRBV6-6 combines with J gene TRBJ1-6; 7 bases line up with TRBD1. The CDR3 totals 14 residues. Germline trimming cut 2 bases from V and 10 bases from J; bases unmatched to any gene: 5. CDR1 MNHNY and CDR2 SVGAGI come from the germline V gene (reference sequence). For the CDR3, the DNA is TGTGCCAGCAGTTACAAGGGGGCCGGATCACCCCTCCACTTT. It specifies CASSYKGAGSPLHF.

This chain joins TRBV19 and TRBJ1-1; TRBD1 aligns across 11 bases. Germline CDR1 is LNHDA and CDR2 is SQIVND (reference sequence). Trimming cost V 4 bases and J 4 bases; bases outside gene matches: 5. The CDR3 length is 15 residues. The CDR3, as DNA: TGTGCCAGTAGTACAACCGGGACAGGGGGCACTGAAGCTTTCTTT. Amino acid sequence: CASSTTGTGGTEAFF.

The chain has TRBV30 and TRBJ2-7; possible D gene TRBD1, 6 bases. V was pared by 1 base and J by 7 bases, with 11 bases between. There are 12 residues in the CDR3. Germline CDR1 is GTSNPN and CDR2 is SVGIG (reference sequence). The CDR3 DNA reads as TGTGCCTGGAGTGCTTTTAGGGGGGAGCAGTACTTC. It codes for CAWSAFRGEQYF.

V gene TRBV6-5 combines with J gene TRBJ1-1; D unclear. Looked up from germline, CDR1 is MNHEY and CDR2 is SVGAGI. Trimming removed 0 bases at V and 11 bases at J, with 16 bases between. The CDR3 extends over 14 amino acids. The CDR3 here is CASSYSFLEGTAFF. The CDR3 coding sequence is TGTGCCAGCAGTTACTCGTTCTTAGAGGGTACGGCTTTCTTT.

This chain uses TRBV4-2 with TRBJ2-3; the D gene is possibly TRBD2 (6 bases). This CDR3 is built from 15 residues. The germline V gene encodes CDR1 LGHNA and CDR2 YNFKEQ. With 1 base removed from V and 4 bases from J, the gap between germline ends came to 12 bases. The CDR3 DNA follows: TGTGCCAGCAGCCAAGCAGGCGGGGTCGCAGATACGCAGTATTTT. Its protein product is CASSQAGGVADTQYF.

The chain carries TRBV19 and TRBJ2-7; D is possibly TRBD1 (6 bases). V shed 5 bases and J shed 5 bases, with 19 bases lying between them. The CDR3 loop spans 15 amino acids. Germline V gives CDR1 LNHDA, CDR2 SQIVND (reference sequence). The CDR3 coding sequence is TGTGCCAGTAGTCTCGTCGGCTCTACAGGGAACGAGCAGTACTTC. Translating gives CASSLVGSTGNEQYF. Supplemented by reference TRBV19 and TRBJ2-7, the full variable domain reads DGGITQSPKYLFRKEGQNVTLSCEQNLNHDAMYWYRQDPGQGLRLIYYSQIVNDFQKGDIAEGYSVSREKKESFPLTVTSAQKNPTAFYLCASSLVGSTGNEQYFGPGTRLTVT.

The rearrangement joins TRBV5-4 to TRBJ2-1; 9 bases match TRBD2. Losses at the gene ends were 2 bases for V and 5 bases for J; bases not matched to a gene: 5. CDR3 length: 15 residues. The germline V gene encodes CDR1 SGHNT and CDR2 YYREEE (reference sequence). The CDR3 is CASSFWASGDNEQFF. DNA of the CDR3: TGTGCCAGCAGCTTTTGGGCTAGCGGGGACAATGAGCAGTTCTTC.

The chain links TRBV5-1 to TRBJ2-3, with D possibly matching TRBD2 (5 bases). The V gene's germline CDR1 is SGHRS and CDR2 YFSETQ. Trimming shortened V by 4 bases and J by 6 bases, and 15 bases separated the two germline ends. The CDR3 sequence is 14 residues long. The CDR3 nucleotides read TGCGCCAGCAGCCCCCGCCTCGGGGAGGATACGCAGTATTTT. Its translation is CASSPRLGEDTQYF. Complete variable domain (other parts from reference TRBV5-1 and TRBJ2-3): KAGVTQTPRYLIKTRGQQVTLSCSPISGHRSVSWYQQTPGQGLQFLFEYFSETQRNKGNFPGRFSGRQFSNSRSEMNVSTLELGDSALYLCASSPRLGEDTQYFGPGTRLTVL.

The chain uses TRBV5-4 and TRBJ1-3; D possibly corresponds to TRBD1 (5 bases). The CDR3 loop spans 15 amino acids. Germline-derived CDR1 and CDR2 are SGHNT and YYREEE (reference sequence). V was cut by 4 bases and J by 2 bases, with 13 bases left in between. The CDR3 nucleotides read TGTGCCAGCAGCAGAAGGGGAAGCCCTGGAAACACCATATATTTT. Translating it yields CASSRRGSPGNTIYF. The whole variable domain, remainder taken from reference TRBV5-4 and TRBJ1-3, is ETGVTQSPTHLIKTRGQQVTLRCSSQSGHNTVSWYQQALGQGPQFIFQYYREEENGRGNFPPRFSGLQFPNYSSELNVNALELDDSALYLCASSRRGSPGNTIYFGEGSWLTVV.

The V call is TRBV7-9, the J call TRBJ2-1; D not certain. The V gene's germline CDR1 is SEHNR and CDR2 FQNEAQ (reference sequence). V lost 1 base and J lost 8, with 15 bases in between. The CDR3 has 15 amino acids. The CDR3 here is CASSLEVARKDEQFF. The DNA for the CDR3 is TGTGCCAGCAGCTTAGAAGTGGCGAGGAAGGATGAGCAGTTCTTC. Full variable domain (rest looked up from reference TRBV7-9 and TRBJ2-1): DTGVSQNPRHKITKRGQNVTFRCDPISEHNRLYWYRQTLGQGPEFLTYFQNEAQLEKSRLLSDRFSAERPKGSFSTLEIQRTEQGDSAMYLCASSLEVARKDEQFFGPGTRLTVL.